This entry lists 9 T cell receptor beta chains sequenced from one sample in a study of blood T cell repertoires in COVID-19. Measured with immunoSEQ multiplex PCR; TCRdb has only the in-frame clones, and not every one. The sample lists 250,000 to 300,000 clones, 70% to 90% occurring once. Input material: peripheral blood. Receptors originate from a woman between 65 and 79 years old with acute or convalescent COVID-19.

J is TRBJ2-5 and V is TRBV19, with 8 bases identical to TRBD1. Trimming at V came to 5 bases and at J to 4 bases, leaving 9 bases not matched to a gene. This CDR3 comprises 15 residues. Germline lookup yields CDR1 LNHDA and CDR2 SQIVND (reference sequence). The CDR3 is CASSFGTGGRETQYF. DNA of the CDR3: TGTGCCAGTAGTTTCGGTACAGGGGGTCGAGAGACCCAGTACTTC.

V is TRBV11-2 and J is TRBJ1-1, with D possibly matching TRBD1 (5 bases). Trimming shortened V by 4 bases and J by 1 base, and 16 bases separated the two germline ends. This CDR3 is built from 16 residues. Germline-derived CDR1 and CDR2 are SGHAT and FQNNGV. CDR3 protein: CASSWLPGLTNTEAFF. Written as DNA, the CDR3 is TGTGCCAGCAGCTGGTTGCCGGGACTCACGAACACTGAAGCTTTCTTT.

The rearrangement links TRBV3-1 (or the pseudogene TRBV3-2) to TRBJ1-1; D gene unclear. V was clipped by 8 bases and J by 1 base, with 11 bases between them. The CDR3 extends over 13 amino acids. CDR1 is LGHDT, CDR2 YNNKEL, per germline (reference sequence). CDR3 DNA: TGTGCCAGCTCTCGGGAGGCGAACACTGAAGCTTTCTTT. Translation: CASSREANTEAFF.

J is TRBJ2-5 and V is TRBV21-1; whether TRBD1, the table's D call, matches the DNA was not checked. TRBV21-1 is listed as a pseudogene. This CDR3 has 11 residues. CDR3: CASRVRIPPNF. In DNA, the CDR3 is TGTGCCAGCAGGGTCAGGATACCGCCTAACTTC.

V and J are TRBV5-1 and TRBJ2-5; 9 bases agree with TRBD2. Germline-derived CDR1 and CDR2 are SGHRS and YFSETQ. There are 14 residues in the CDR3. Trimming at V came to 3 bases and at J to 4 bases, leaving 4 bases not matched to a gene. CDR3 loop: CASSWGSGGETQYF. The CDR3 DNA follows: TGCGCCAGCAGCTGGGGTAGCGGGGGAGAGACCCAGTACTTC.

In nucleotides, the CDR3 is TGTGCCAGCTCACCAAAGGACGGGAGGAACACTGAAGCTTTCTTT. Protein sequence: CASSPKDGRNTEAFF. V gene TRBV18 combines with J gene TRBJ1-1; D gene uncertain. Trimming took 2 bases from V and 1 from J, leaving 11 bases between them. The germline V gene encodes CDR1 KGHSH and CDR2 LQKENI. The CDR3 runs to 15 residues.

The rearrangement joins TRBV12-3 or TRBV12-4 to TRBJ1-1; D remains ambiguous. Trimming took off 2 bases at V and 8 bases at J, with 6 bases between the two ends. This CDR3 is built from 11 residues. CDR3 residues: CASSLKSEAFF. Here the CDR3 DNA reads TGTGCCAGCAGTTTAAAATCGGAAGCTTTCTTT.

The rearrangement links TRBV6-6 to TRBJ2-1; D possibly corresponds to TRBD1 (5 bases). V was trimmed by 6 bases and J by 9 bases, leaving 21 bases between them. The CDR3 is made up of 15 amino acids. Germline V gene data show CDR1 as MNHNY and CDR2 as SVGAGI (reference sequence). The chain's CDR3 is CASRHYLSGLGEQFF. The CDR3 bases are TGTGCCAGCAGACACTACCTATCAGGGTTAGGTGAGCAGTTCTTC.

The rearrangement joins TRBV6-6 to TRBJ2-7; 9 nucleotides match TRBD2. CDR3 size: 14 residues. The V and J ends lost 5 bases and 6 bases, in that order; junction bases with no gene match: 8. CDR1 is MNHNY and CDR2 is SVGAGI in the germline V gene (reference sequence). The CDR3 here is CASSPRGGPLEQYF. CDR3 nucleotides: TGTGCCAGCAGTCCGCGGGGGGGTCCCCTCGAGCAGTACTTC.